The 31 T cell receptor beta chains in this list originate from one sample, sequenced in a study of shared clonotypes between healthy human individuals. Naive CD8 cells comprised CD45RO-negative, CCR7-positively selected cells, excluding terminally differentiated effector memory CD45RA+ cells. Assay: immunoSEQ multiplex PCR; the TCRdb copy retains only in-frame clones and omits some. The sample has hundreds of thousands of clones; roughly 95% are singletons. Sequencing was performed on naive CD8+ T cells sorted from blood. The receptor set was obtained from a woman in her 30s in good health.

The rearrangement uses TRBV5-4 and TRBJ2-3; tentatively, D is TRBD1 or TRBD2 (5 bases each). The V and J ends lost 1 base and 2 bases respectively, with 23 bases between them. The CDR3 sequence is 19 residues long. Looked up from germline, CDR1 is SGHNT and CDR2 is YYREEE (reference sequence). Here the CDR3 DNA reads TGTGCCAGCAGCTTGATCCCGGCAGGGACGGGGTGGTCCACAGATACGCAGTATTTT. Protein product: CASSLIPAGTGWSTDTQYF.

The V gene is TRBV2, the J gene TRBJ2-1, with D uncertain. V was cut by 9 bases and J by 4 bases, with 16 bases left in between. The CDR3 runs to 14 residues. CDR1 and CDR2 from the germline V gene are SNHLY and FYNNEI. The CDR3 protein is CASASADGYNEQFF. DNA for the CDR3: TGTGCCAGTGCGAGCGCAGACGGGTACAATGAGCAGTTCTTC.

J is TRBJ2-7 and V is TRBV10-3; D possibly corresponds to TRBD2 (6 bases). This CDR3 has 15 amino acids. The V and J ends lost 6 bases and 0 bases respectively, with 15 bases between them. Germline CDR1 and CDR2: ENHRY and SYGVKD. The CDR3 loop reads CAIRGPSESSYEQYF. CDR3 sequence (DNA): TGTGCCATCAGGGGGCCTAGCGAGAGCTCCTACGAGCAGTACTTC.

This chain joins TRBV27 and TRBJ2-1, with TRBD1 identical over 7 bases. V trimming: 6 bases; J trimming: 3 bases; junction bases outside the gene matches: 11. CDR1 is MNHEY, CDR2 SMNVEV, per germline (reference sequence). The CDR3 spans 16 residues. DNA for the CDR3: TGTGCCAGCAGACCTCTCAGAGGGACAGACTACAATGAGCAGTTCTTC. It is translated as CASRPLRGTDYNEQFF.

The chain is built from TRBV19 and TRBJ1-5, with 10 bases fitting TRBD1. Germline assignment: CDR1 LNHDA and CDR2 SQIVND (reference sequence). This CDR3 has 15 residues. Trimming cost V 5 bases and J 7 bases; bases outside gene matches: 8. The CDR3 DNA reads TGTGCCAGTAGTGGAGGGACAGGGGAGTGGCAGCCCCAGCATTTT. Protein sequence: CASSGGTGEWQPQHF.

The chain carries TRBV27 and TRBJ1-2, with TRBD1 matching 9 bases. Looked up from germline, CDR1 is MNHEY and CDR2 is SMNVEV (reference sequence). The CDR3 loop spans 15 amino acids. Unmatched junction bases numbered 7, after V lost 6 bases and J lost 2 bases. The CDR3 protein is CASSLQGAKNYGYTF. The CDR3 DNA reads as TGTGCCAGCAGCCTACAGGGGGCGAAGAACTATGGCTACACCTTC.

The sample holds one count of this clone. The chain links TRBV7-9 to TRBJ2-5; no clear D gene. The DNA end lines up better with TRBJ2-7; the J call may be wrong. The CDR3 is 11 residues long. Looked up from germline, CDR1 is SEHNR and CDR2 is FQNEAQ (reference sequence). The CDR3 loop is CASRKGYEQYF. In nucleotides, the CDR3 is TGTGCCAGCCGGAAGGGATACGAGCAGTACTTC.

The table lists this clone with a count of one. This sequence joins TRBV27 and TRBJ2-1; D possibly corresponds to TRBD2 (7 bases). This CDR3 comprises 15 residues. The V gene's germline CDR1 is MNHEY and CDR2 SMNVEV (reference sequence). The germline V and J ends were trimmed by 7 bases and 9 bases, with 22 bases remaining between them. The CDR3 spells CASTRGGGLLGEQFF. The CDR3 coding sequence is TGTGCCAGCACCCGTGGGGGGGGCCTTTTGGGTGAGCAGTTCTTC.

The chain uses TRBV9 and TRBJ2-1; D gene unclear. Germline loops: CDR1 SGDLS, CDR2 YYNGEE. This CDR3 has 13 amino acids. V gave up 1 base and J gave up 6 bases, with 8 bases separating them. The CDR3 coding sequence is TGTGCCAGCAGCGTAACGAGTCCCAATGAGCAGTTCTTC. This sequence encodes CASSVTSPNEQFF.

This chain uses TRBV5-1 with TRBJ1-1; TRBD1 aligns across 7 bases. Germline CDR1 reads SGHRS; CDR2 reads YFSETQ. This CDR3 region has 17 residues. V gave up 0 bases and J gave up 4 bases; unmatched junction bases: 12. The CDR3 nucleotides are TGCGCCAGCAGCTTGGGAAGAGGGGGCGCCTCGGGCACTGAAGCTTTCTTT. It codes for CASSLGRGGASGTEAFF.

The V and J genes are TRBV11-2 and TRBJ2-7, with 8 bases fitting TRBD2. The CDR3 length is 17 residues. The germline gives CDR1 SGHAT, CDR2 FQNNGV. Trimming cost V 5 bases and J 7 bases; bases outside gene matches: 19. CDR3 sequence reads: CASSPWVWGAAGGEQYF. The DNA for the CDR3 is TGTGCCAGCAGCCCCTGGGTTTGGGGAGCTGCGGGAGGAGAGCAGTACTTC.

Comment on this clone: At the DNA level, this CDR3 is encoded by other sequences in the same sample as well. This sequence joins TRBV6-5 and TRBJ2-1; 10 positions agree with TRBD2. Unmatched junction bases numbered 2, after V lost 6 bases and J lost 0 bases. This CDR3 is 15 amino acids long. CDR1 and CDR2 from the germline V gene are MNHEY and SVGAGI. The CDR3 loop reads CASRLAGSSYNEQFF. CDR3 sequence (DNA): TGTGCCAGCAGACTAGCGGGAAGCTCCTACAATGAGCAGTTCTTC.

The V gene is TRBV19, the J gene TRBJ1-5; 9 bases are shared with TRBD1. Per germline, CDR1 LNHDA and CDR2 SQIVND (reference sequence). The CDR3 spans 14 residues. The J segment lost 5 bases and the V segment lost 5 bases, leaving 4 bases of the junction unmatched. The CDR3 DNA is TGTGCCAGTAGTCAGGGACAGGGTTATCAGCCCCAGCATTTT. This translates into CASSQGQGYQPQHF.

J is TRBJ2-5 and V is TRBV27; D might be TRBD1 (6 bases). From germline, CDR1 is MNHEY and CDR2 SMNVEV (reference sequence). V was clipped by 2 bases and J by 13 bases, with 17 bases between them. This CDR3 contains 13 residues. The CDR3 coding sequence is TGTGCCAGCAGTTTAAGGGACACCGGATCCCGGTACTTC. The encoded protein is CASSLRDTGSRYF.

The gene calls are TRBV20-1 and TRBJ2-1, with D possibly being TRBD1 (5 bases). The CDR3 contains 11 residues. Trimming removed 6 bases at V and 8 bases at J, with 11 bases between. In germline, CDR1 is DFQATT, CDR2 SNEGSKA (reference sequence). The DNA for the CDR3 is TGCAGTGCCCCCTGGACATATGAGCAGTTCTTC. It encodes CSAPWTYEQFF.

The J gene is TRBJ2-1, the V gene TRBV27; 14 nucleotides line up with TRBD2. Germline CDR1 reads MNHEY; CDR2 reads SMNVEV (reference sequence). This CDR3 spans 16 amino acids. V was clipped by 5 bases and J by 12 bases; unmatched bases: 12. The CDR3 spells CASSTPGLAGVKGQFF. Written as DNA, the CDR3 is TGTGCCAGCAGTACTCCGGGACTAGCGGGAGTTAAGGGGCAGTTCTTC.

This chain uses TRBV11-2 with TRBJ2-1, with TRBD1 identical over 10 bases. This CDR3 has 13 residues. The germline gives CDR1 SGHAT, CDR2 FQNNGV. J gave up 7 bases and V 4 bases, and 1 base lay outside the gene matches. CDR3 sequence (DNA): TGTGCCAGCAGCTCGGGACAGGGGAATGAGCAGTTCTTC. This gives the protein CASSSGQGNEQFF.

The chain recombines TRBV20-1 with TRBJ2-1; D is unresolved. Deletions cut 6 bases from V and 8 bases from J, with 11 bases between. Germline V lookup: CDR1 DFQATT, CDR2 SNEGSKA (reference sequence). The CDR3 consists of 11 residues. CDR3 protein: CSAAPIDEQFF. As DNA, the CDR3 is TGCAGTGCGGCCCCAATCGATGAGCAGTTCTTC.

The chain has TRBV27 and TRBJ2-7; 8 bases fit TRBD1. Germline V gene lookup returns CDR1 MNHEY and CDR2 SMNVEV (reference sequence). The V gene end was trimmed by 4 bases and the J gene end by 3 bases; junction bases not matched to a gene: 14. This CDR3 has 17 amino acids. The CDR3 spells CASSSAPGTGIFYEQYF. In DNA form, the CDR3 reads TGTGCCAGCAGTTCTGCCCCCGGGACAGGAATTTTCTACGAGCAGTACTTC.

The chain combines TRBV27 with TRBJ2-3; possibly TRBD1 for D (6 bases). CDR1 is MNHEY and CDR2 is SMNVEV in the germline V gene (reference sequence). V dropped 7 bases and J dropped 3 bases, with 14 bases sitting between them. This CDR3 region has 14 residues. The DNA for the CDR3 is TGTGCCAGCAAGGGTGGACAGACGACAGATACGCAGTATTTT. It is translated as CASKGGQTTDTQYF.

This sequence joins TRBV4-2 and TRBJ2-7, with a possible D match to TRBD2 (7 bases). V was shortened by 4 bases and J by 2 bases, with 12 bases between the two germline ends. CDR1 is LGHNA and CDR2 is YNFKEQ in the germline V gene. CDR3 length: 14 amino acids. CDR3: CASSRRRGPYEQYF. The CDR3 DNA reads TGTGCCAGCAGCCGTAGGCGGGGGCCCTACGAGCAGTACTTC.

This chain uses TRBV14 with TRBJ1-1, with D possibly TRBD1 on 6 matching bases. The CDR3 length is 14 residues. The germline V and J ends were trimmed by 0 bases and 7 bases, with 12 bases remaining between them. Germline V CDR1 and CDR2: SGHDN, FVKESK. The CDR3 spells CASSQDRGLFEAFF. The CDR3 DNA follows: TGTGCCAGCAGCCAAGACAGGGGACTATTTGAAGCTTTCTTT.

The table lists this clone with a count of one. The rearrangement uses TRBV10-3 and TRBJ1-1; 7 nucleotides line up with TRBD1. The CDR3 covers 17 residues. Germline V lookup: CDR1 ENHRY, CDR2 SYGVKD. With V trimmed by 0 bases and J by 8 bases, 15 bases remained unmatched. The chain's CDR3 is CAISESMNIGGAREAFF. The DNA of the CDR3 is TGTGCCATCAGTGAGTCGATGAATATAGGGGGCGCGCGGGAAGCTTTCTTT.

The chain uses TRBV28 and TRBJ2-7; D is possibly TRBD2 (6 bases). The CDR3 has 15 amino acids. Germline V gene data show CDR1 as MDHEN and CDR2 as SYDVKM. Trimming removed 1 base at V and 3 bases at J, with 13 bases between. CDR3 residues: CASSLFGGDDYEQYF. The CDR3 nucleotides read TGTGCCAGCAGTTTATTTGGCGGGGATGACTACGAGCAGTACTTC.

The rearrangement links TRBV27 to TRBJ2-7, with no clear D. V lost 2 bases to trimming and J lost 3 bases, with 11 bases between them. The CDR3 covers 14 residues. The germline V gene has CDR1 MNHEY and CDR2 SMNVEV (reference sequence). CDR3 in DNA: TGTGCCAGCAGTTTAAATCCAGTAATCTACGAGCAGTACTTC. It codes for CASSLNPVIYEQYF.

V is TRBV30 and J is TRBJ2-7; D call uncertain. The ends were cut back, 2 bases at V and 5 bases at J, with 7 bases in the middle. Germline V CDR1 and CDR2: GTSNPN, SVGIG (reference sequence). The CDR3 runs 11 residues. The CDR3 protein is CAWSHSNEQYF. The CDR3 DNA reads as TGTGCCTGGAGTCATAGTAACGAGCAGTACTTC.

The V and J genes are TRBV9 and TRBJ1-3; TRBD1 might be the D (5 bases). Trimming stripped 4 bases from V and 0 bases from J, with 17 bases between. From germline, CDR1 is SGDLS and CDR2 YYNGEE. The CDR3 runs to 17 residues. CDR3 coding DNA: TGTGCCAGCAGCCCCGGTACAGGCCTTATCTCTGGAAACACCATATATTTT. This gives the protein CASSPGTGLISGNTIYF.

This clone was observed once. This chain joins TRBV18 and TRBJ1-1; maybe TRBD1 (6 bases). Trimming removed 6 bases from V and 1 base from J, with 12 bases in between. Per germline, CDR1 KGHSH and CDR2 LQKENI. The CDR3 covers 14 residues. The CDR3 reads CASSPGHPNTEAFF. The CDR3 DNA reads TGTGCCAGCTCTCCGGGACATCCGAACACTGAAGCTTTCTTT.

CDR3 protein: CASSEHTNERAYGYTF. The CDR3, as DNA: TGTGCCAGCAGTGAACATACAAATGAAAGGGCCTATGGCTACACCTTC. The chain uses TRBV25-1 and TRBJ1-2, with no clear D. V lost 2 bases to trimming and J lost 4 bases, with 17 bases between them. Germline V gene sequence: CDR1 MGHDK, CDR2 SYGVNS. This CDR3 contains 16 residues.

The V call is TRBV25-1, the J call TRBJ2-5; 7 bases fit TRBD2. V lost 4 bases and J lost 1; bases outside the gene matches: 3. Per germline, CDR1 MGHDK and CDR2 SYGVNS. The CDR3 is 14 amino acids. CDR3 sequence: CASSGGLLQETQYF. The CDR3, as DNA: TGTGCCAGCAGTGGGGGACTACTCCAAGAGACCCAGTACTTC.

The CDR3 here is CASKQGSSYNSPLHF. The CDR3, as DNA: TGTGCCAGCAAACAGGGGAGCTCCTATAATTCACCCCTCCACTTT. The chain uses TRBV6-5 and TRBJ1-6; the match to TRBD1 covers 7 bases. V lost 7 bases, J lost 0 bases, and 3 bases stayed unmatched. This CDR3 comprises 15 residues. Germline V gives CDR1 MNHEY, CDR2 SVGAGI.